A selection of T cell receptor beta chains follows, all from one sample in a study of cytomegalovirus exposure and HLA in healthy donors. TCRdb's copy holds only in-frame clones and misses some; the assay was immunoSEQ multiplex PCR. In total, the table holds 150,000 to 250,000 clones. Sequencing was performed on PBMCs. The receptors come from a boy between 5 and 17 years old in good health and CMV-seronegative. CDR3s include the opening cysteine and the closing phenylalanine or tryptophan. D genes are given only for firm matches.

D: TRBD2; V: TRBV4-3; J: TRBJ2-7; CDR3: CASSPLAESSYEQYF; DNA: TGCGCCAGCAGCCCACTAGCGGAGAGCTCCTACGAGCAGTACTTC
D: TRBD2; V: TRBV29-1; J: TRBJ2-5; CDR3: CSVVLAGGETQYF; DNA: TGCAGCGTTGTACTAGCGGGTGGAGAGACCCAGTACTTC
D: .; V: TRBV6-1; J: TRBJ1-2; CDR3: CASSEVAFYGYTF; DNA: TGTGCCAGCAGTGAAGTAGCGTTCTATGGCTACACCTTC
D: .; V: TRBV7-8; J: TRBJ1-1; CDR3: CASSPSGREAFF; DNA: TGTGCCAGCAGCCCATCCGGGAGGGAAGCTTTCTTT
D: .; V: TRBV28; J: TRBJ1-3; CDR3: CASSSPGRGNTIYF; DNA: TGTGCCAGCAGTTCCCCTGGGAGAGGAAACACCATATATTTT
D: TRBD2; V: TRBV4-1; J: TRBJ2-3; CDR3: CASSFSLSSGGLDTQYF; DNA: TGCGCCAGCAGCTTCTCCCTCTCTAGCGGGGGGTTGGATACGCAGTATTTT
D: .; V: TRBV7-6; J: TRBJ2-3; CDR3: CASSFSDTQYF; DNA: TGTGCCAGCAGCTTCTCAGATACGCAGTATTTT
D: TRBD1; V: TRBV7-6; J: TRBJ2-3; CDR3: CASSLGGGAEDTQYF; DNA: TGTGCCAGCAGCTTAGGAGGGGGCGCAGAAGATACGCAGTATTTT
D: .; V: TRBV5-8; J: TRBJ2-5; CDR3: CASGPRSQETQYF; DNA: TGTGCCAGCGGGCCCCGAAGCCAAGAGACCCAGTACTTC
D: TRBD2; V: TRBV9; J: TRBJ2-1; CDR3: CASSVTSGRDGEQFF; DNA: TGTGCCAGCAGCGTCACTAGCGGGCGGGACGGGGAGCAGTTCTTC
D: TRBD1; V: TRBV30; J: TRBJ2-3; CDR3: CAWGSGTGLNPQYF; DNA: TGTGCCTGGGGATCCGGGACAGGGTTGAATCCGCAGTATTTT
D: TRBD1; V: TRBV4-3; J: TRBJ1-2; CDR3: CASSQGQGYGYTF; DNA: TGCGCCAGCAGCCAGGGACAGGGCTATGGCTACACCTTC
D: .; V: TRBV4-1; J: TRBJ2-7; CDR3: CASSQAGSTSYEQYF; DNA: TGCGCCAGCAGCCAAGCTGGGAGTACCTCCTACGAGCAGTACTTC
D: .; V: TRBV1; J: TRBJ2-7; CDR3: CTSSQGASGGPLPRANEQYF; DNA: TGCACCAGCAGCCAAGGGGCTAGCGGGGGGCCTCTTCCTCGCGCCAACGAGCAGTACTTC
D: .; V: TRBV9; J: TRBJ1-5; CDR3: CASSVGWGDQPQHF; DNA: TGTGCCAGCAGCGTAGGCTGGGGAGATCAGCCCCAGCATTTT
D: .; V: TRBV29-1; J: TRBJ2-3; CDR3: CSVDSVTSTDTQYF; DNA: TGCAGCGTTGATTCGGTTACTAGCACAGATACGCAGTATTTT
D: .; V: TRBV2; J: TRBJ1-2; CDR3: CASSEARSAGGYTF; DNA: TGTGCCAGCAGTGAAGCGCGGAGTGCCGGTGGCTACACCTTC
D: .; V: TRBV20-1; J: TRBJ2-7; CDR3: CSALQGYEQYF; DNA: TGCAGTGCTTTGCAGGGATACGAGCAGTACTTC
D: .; V: TRBV4-1; J: TRBJ1-2; CDR3: CASSTLANYGYTF; DNA: TGCGCCAGCAGCACCTTAGCTAACTATGGCTACACCTTC
D: .; V: TRBV28; J: TRBJ1-5; CDR3: CASSFVRRGLISSNQPQHF; DNA: TGTGCCAGCAGTTTCGTCCGCAGGGGTCTCATCTCTAGCAATCAGCCCCAGCATTTT
D: .; V: TRBV6-5; J: TRBJ1-2; CDR3: CASSFDRNYGYTF; DNA: TGTGCCAGCAGTTTCGACAGGAACTATGGCTACACCTTC
D: TRBD1; V: TRBV6-5; J: TRBJ2-7; CDR3: CASKTGTGAYEQYF; DNA: TGTGCCAGCAAAACCGGGACAGGGGCCTACGAGCAGTACTTC
D: TRBD1; V: TRBV27; J: TRBJ1-2; CDR3: CASASPQDRSYGYTF; DNA: TGTGCCAGTGCCAGCCCGCAGGACAGGTCCTATGGCTACACCTTC
D: .; V: TRBV30; J: TRBJ2-5; CDR3: CAWSGARGVETQYF; DNA: TGTGCCTGGAGTGGTGCAAGGGGCGTGGAGACCCAGTACTTC